This is a list of T cell receptor beta chains from one sample in a study of T cell repertoires in cytomegalovirus infection. TCRdb ran MiXCR on the reads and lists one entry per CDR3 protein. The table includes some 320,000 distinct CDR3 sequences, 9% to 9.5% detected once. The specimen sequenced was PBMCs. The receptors originated from a human donor in good health (CMV status not recorded). Some clones in this sample may be carry-over from other donors' samples. CDR3s include the opening cysteine and the closing phenylalanine or tryptophan. The order of the fields is D gene, J gene, clone size, V gene, CDR3 protein, CDR3 DNA. The D gene is left open where the match is weak. Clone size is not always given. Where it is, it says once, few, many or a class for expanded clones.

d_gene: TRBD2
j_gene: TRBJ2-7
abundance: many
v_gene: TRBV6-5
CDR3aa: CASRIGTSGILSYEQYF
CDR3nt: TGTGCCAGCAGAATCGGGACTAGCGGGATACTCTCCTACGAGCAGTACTTC

d_gene: NA
j_gene: TRBJ1-2
abundance: few
v_gene: TRBV12-3/TRBV12-4
CDR3aa: CASRRTYGYTF
CDR3nt: TGTGCCAGCAGGAGAACCTATGGCTACACCTTC

d_gene: NA
j_gene: TRBJ2-5
abundance: NA
v_gene: TRBV12-3/TRBV12-4
CDR3aa: CASSSRTERQETQYF
CDR3nt: TGTGCCAGCAGTTCGCGGACGGAGAGACAAGAGACCCAGTACTTC

d_gene: NA
j_gene: TRBJ1-5
abundance: NA
v_gene: TRBV7-8
CDR3aa: CASSLVQDRQPQHF
CDR3nt: TGTGCCAGCAGCTTAGTGCAAGATAGACAGCCCCAGCATTTT

d_gene: NA
j_gene: TRBJ1-6
abundance: NA
v_gene: TRBV28
CDR3aa: CASSGEVLRPLHF
CDR3nt: TGTGCCAGCAGTGGAGAGGTGTTAAGGCCCCTCCACTTT

d_gene: NA
j_gene: TRBJ2-6
abundance: many
v_gene: TRBV2
CDR3aa: CASSPGFGANVLTF
CDR3nt: TGTGCCAGCAGTCCCGGGTTTGGGGCCAACGTCCTGACTTTC

d_gene: TRBD2
j_gene: TRBJ2-3
abundance: few
v_gene: TRBV19
CDR3aa: CASSTGTTYTDTQYF
CDR3nt: TGTGCCAGTAGTACCGGGACTACCTACACAGATACGCAGTATTTT

d_gene: TRBD2
j_gene: TRBJ2-1
abundance: NA
v_gene: TRBV6-2/TRBV6-3
CDR3aa: CASSYRGGQQFF
CDR3nt: TGTGCCAGCAGTTACCGGGGGGGGCAGCAGTTCTTC

d_gene: NA
j_gene: TRBJ2-7
abundance: many
v_gene: TRBV7-2
CDR3aa: CASSSRYAPRDEQYF
CDR3nt: TGTGCCAGCAGCTCACGTTATGCCCCTCGGGACGAGCAGTACTTC

d_gene: TRBD2
j_gene: TRBJ2-1
abundance: few
v_gene: TRBV12-3/TRBV12-4
CDR3aa: CASSRRGDFNEQFF
CDR3nt: TGTGCCAGCAGTCGGCGGGGGGACTTCAATGAGCAGTTCTTC

d_gene: TRBD1
j_gene: TRBJ1-1
abundance: few
v_gene: TRBV19
CDR3aa: CASSPRQGRTEAFF
CDR3nt: TGTGCCAGTAGTCCACGACAGGGACGAACTGAAGCTTTCTTT

d_gene: NA
j_gene: TRBJ1-2
abundance: few
v_gene: TRBV7-9
CDR3aa: CASSSGDRSGGYTF
CDR3nt: TGTGCCAGCAGCTCCGGAGACAGAAGTGGTGGCTACACCTTC

d_gene: NA
j_gene: TRBJ2-3
abundance: many
v_gene: TRBV7-2
CDR3aa: CASSLGGWYADTQYF
CDR3nt: TGTGCCAGCAGCTTAGGGGGTTGGTATGCAGATACGCAGTATTTT

d_gene: TRBD1
j_gene: TRBJ1-6
abundance: NA
v_gene: TRBV27
CDR3aa: CASSYRGPITLHF
CDR3nt: TGTGCCAGCAGTTACAGGGGGCCGATCACCCTCCACTTT

d_gene: NA
j_gene: TRBJ2-5
abundance: many
v_gene: TRBV11-2
CDR3aa: CASKARAQPSQETQYF
CDR3nt: TGTGCCAGCAAGGCCCGCGCTCAGCCTTCCCAAGAGACCCAGTACTTC

d_gene: NA
j_gene: TRBJ1-1
abundance: many
v_gene: TRBV25-1
CDR3aa: CASRKGTEAFF
CDR3nt: TGTGCCAGCAGGAAGGGTACTGAAGCTTTCTTT

d_gene: TRBD1
j_gene: TRBJ2-7
abundance: many
v_gene: TRBV12-3/TRBV12-4
CDR3aa: CASSDRDRGPYEQYF
CDR3nt: TGTGCCAGCAGTGACCGGGACAGGGGGCCATACGAGCAGTACTTC

d_gene: NA
j_gene: TRBJ1-4
abundance: few
v_gene: TRBV18
CDR3aa: CASSPGTGRNEKLFF
CDR3nt: TGTGCCAGCTCACCCGGCACAGGGCGTAATGAAAAACTGTTTTTT

d_gene: NA
j_gene: TRBJ2-3
abundance: few
v_gene: TRBV11-2
CDR3aa: CASSLESRGLTQYF
CDR3nt: TGTGCCAGCAGCTTAGAGTCCAGAGGCTTGACGCAGTATTTT

d_gene: NA
j_gene: TRBJ1-4
abundance: many
v_gene: TRBV11-2
CDR3aa: CASSLGPTNEKLFF
CDR3nt: TGTGCCAGCAGCTTAGGACCAACTAATGAAAAACTGTTTTTT

d_gene: NA
j_gene: TRBJ1-6
abundance: NA
v_gene: TRBV6-2/TRBV6-3
CDR3aa: CASSYGELNSPLHF
CDR3nt: TGTGCCAGCAGTTACGGCGAGCTTAATTCACCCCTCCACTTT

d_gene: NA
j_gene: TRBJ2-7
abundance: few
v_gene: TRBV19
CDR3aa: CASSMVRSDSYEQYF
CDR3nt: TGTGCCAGTAGTATGGTCAGATCCGATTCCTACGAGCAGTACTTC

d_gene: NA
j_gene: TRBJ1-2
abundance: few
v_gene: TRBV6-2/TRBV6-3
CDR3aa: CASSYGYGYTF
CDR3nt: TGTGCCAGCAGTTACGGATATGGCTACACCTTC

d_gene: NA
j_gene: TRBJ1-1
abundance: few
v_gene: TRBV19
CDR3aa: CASSTAPGTEAFF
CDR3nt: TGTGCCAGTAGTACCGCCCCGGGGACTGAAGCTTTCTTT

d_gene: NA
j_gene: TRBJ2-2
abundance: few
v_gene: TRBV7-9
CDR3aa: CASSLGGGDTGELFF
CDR3nt: TGTGCCAGCAGCTTAGGAGGGGGGGACACCGGGGAGCTGTTTTTT

d_gene: NA
j_gene: TRBJ2-3
abundance: NA
v_gene: TRBV7-2
CDR3aa: CASSPGHAGASQYF
CDR3nt: TGTGCCAGCAGCCCCGGACACGCGGGTGCATCGCAGTATTTT

d_gene: NA
j_gene: TRBJ1-4
abundance: few
v_gene: TRBV11-2
CDR3aa: CASSFRGQGSEKLFF
CDR3nt: TGTGCCAGCAGTTTTAGAGGGCAGGGGAGTGAAAAACTGTTTTTT

d_gene: TRBD2
j_gene: TRBJ2-1
abundance: many
v_gene: TRBV12-3/TRBV12-4
CDR3aa: CASSFIPWASGLNEQFF
CDR3nt: TGTGCCAGCAGTTTTATCCCCTGGGCTAGCGGGCTAAATGAGCAGTTCTTC